The 7 T cell receptor beta chains below all came from one sample that was sequenced in a study of T cells in Graves' hyperthyroidism and ophthalmopathy. The TCR beta CDR3 regions underwent amplification using RNA transcripts as the source. HTBI primers were the set used in a first-round RT-PCR of the TCR CDR3. From the multiplex PCR reads, TCRdb called clonotypes with MiXCR, one entry per CDR3 protein. The repertoire has hundreds of thousands of distinct CDR3 sequences, 15% to 20% of them found once; the top ten carry over 3.5%. The sequenced material came from blood. These receptor sequences come from a woman aged 25-40 years with Graves' hyperthyroidism.

This clonotype has at least ten counts. This chain joins TRBV27 and TRBJ2-1; TRBD1 is a possible D gene (6 bases). The CDR3 is made up of 16 amino acids. With 7 bases removed from V and 4 bases from J, the gap between germline ends came to 20 bases. Germline CDR1 and CDR2: MNHEY and SMNVEV (reference sequence). CDR3 protein: CASKRTAQLVYNEQFF. DNA of the CDR3: TGTGCCAGCAAGCGGACAGCACAACTCGTATACAATGAGCAGTTCTTC.

The sample holds a few counts of this clonotype. V gene TRBV3-1 combines with J gene TRBJ2-7; TRBD2 is a possible D gene (5 bases). This CDR3 region has 16 residues. Germline CDR1 is LGHDT and CDR2 is YNNKEL (reference sequence). Trimming took 5 bases from V and 4 from J, leaving 21 bases between them. The chain's CDR3 is CASSSQVSGTSYEQYF. The CDR3 bases are TGTGCCAGCAGCTCCCAGGTCAGCGGTACTTCGTACGAGCAGTACTTC.

Ten or more counts support this clonotype. The chain combines TRBV7-3 with TRBJ2-1, with 12 nucleotides matching TRBD2. V lost 3 bases to trimming and J lost 6 bases; unmatched junction nucleotides: 6. CDR1 and CDR2 (germline): SGHTA, FQGTGA. The CDR3 loop spans 16 amino acids. The CDR3 here is CASSFRLAGDFNEQFF. CDR3 sequence (DNA): TGTGCCAGCAGCTTCAGACTAGCGGGAGACTTCAATGAGCAGTTCTTC.

CDR3 coding DNA: TGCAGTGCTAGCAGAGGCGGAACCACAGATACGCAGTATTTT. Protein sequence: CSASRGGTTDTQYF. The chain couples TRBV20-1 to TRBJ2-3; D call uncertain. This CDR3 is 14 amino acids long. V lost 3 bases to trimming and J lost 2 bases, with 12 bases between them. Germline values: CDR1 DFQATT, CDR2 SNEGSKA (reference sequence).

The chain is built from TRBV19 and TRBJ1-5; D gene unclear. There are 15 residues in the CDR3. Trimming pared 1 base from V and 7 bases from J, leaving 14 bases between. Germline assignment: CDR1 LNHDA and CDR2 SQIVND (reference sequence). For the CDR3, the DNA is TGTGCCAGTAGTATAGCGGGCTTTTCGGCACAGCCCCAGCATTTT. Its translation: CASSIAGFSAQPQHF.

This clonotype was seen at least ten times. This rearrangement joins TRBV12-3 or TRBV12-4 to TRBJ1-1; TRBD1 aligns across 7 bases. This CDR3 is 14 amino acids long. The V and J ends lost 4 bases and 1 base, in that order; junction bases with no gene match: 3. The DNA for the CDR3 is TGTGCCAGCAGTTCCCGGACAGGGAACACTGAAGCTTTCTTT. Translation gives CASSSRTGNTEAFF.

The rearrangement links TRBV6-5 to TRBJ2-2; D not certain. The CDR3 has 15 residues. Germline-derived CDR1 and CDR2 are MNHEY and SVGAGI. Trimming removed 2 bases at V and 1 base at J, with 8 bases between. This CDR3 reads CASSYRPMNTGELFF. The CDR3 DNA follows: TGTGCCAGCAGTTACAGACCCATGAACACCGGGGAGCTGTTTTTT.